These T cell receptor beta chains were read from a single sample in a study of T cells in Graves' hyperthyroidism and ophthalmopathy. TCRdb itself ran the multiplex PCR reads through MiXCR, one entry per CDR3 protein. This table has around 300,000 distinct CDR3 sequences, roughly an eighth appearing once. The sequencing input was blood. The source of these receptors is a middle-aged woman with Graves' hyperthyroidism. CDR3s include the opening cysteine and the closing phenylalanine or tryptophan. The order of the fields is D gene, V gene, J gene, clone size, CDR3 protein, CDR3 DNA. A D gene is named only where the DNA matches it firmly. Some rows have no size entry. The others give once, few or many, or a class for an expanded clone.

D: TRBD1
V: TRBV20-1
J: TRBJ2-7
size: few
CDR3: CSASLGTGDSRGEQYF
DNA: TGCAGTGCTTCCCTTGGGACAGGGGATTCTCGAGGCGAGCAGTACTTC

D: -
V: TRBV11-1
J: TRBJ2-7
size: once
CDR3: CASSFAPTHASYEQYF
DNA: TGTGCCAGCAGCTTCGCTCCGACGCACGCTTCCTACGAGCAGTACTTC

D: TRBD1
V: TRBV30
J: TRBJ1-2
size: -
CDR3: CAWSLTWTGQGGYTF
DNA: TGTGCCTGGAGTCTCACTTGGACAGGACAAGGGGGCTACACCTTC

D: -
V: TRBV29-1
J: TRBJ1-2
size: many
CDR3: CSVGGDREGPNYGYTF
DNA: TGCAGCGTTGGGGGGGACCGGGAGGGACCTAACTATGGCTACACCTTC

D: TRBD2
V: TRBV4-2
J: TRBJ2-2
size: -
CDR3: CASSQDWGPTSGSITGELFF
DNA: TGTGCCAGCAGCCAAGATTGGGGGCCAACTAGCGGGAGTATTACCGGGGAGCTGTTTTTT

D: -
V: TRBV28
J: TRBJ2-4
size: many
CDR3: CASSSGLGNIQYF
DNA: TGTGCCAGCAGTTCGGGACTCGGTAACATTCAGTACTTC

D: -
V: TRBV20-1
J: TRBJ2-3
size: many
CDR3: CSASRAGWGSNTDTQYF
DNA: TGCAGTGCTAGTCGGGCGGGCTGGGGGTCTAACACAGATACGCAGTATTTT

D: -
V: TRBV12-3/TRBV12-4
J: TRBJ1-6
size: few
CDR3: CASRLDRPDSSLHF
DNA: TGTGCCAGCAGACTCGACAGGCCGGACTCATCCCTCCACTTT

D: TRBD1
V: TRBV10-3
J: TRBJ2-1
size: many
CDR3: CASRDRVENEQFF
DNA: TGTGCCAGCCGGGACAGGGTCGAAAATGAGCAGTTCTTC

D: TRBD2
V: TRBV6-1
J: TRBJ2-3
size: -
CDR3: CASSYGLGGADTQYF
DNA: TGTGCCAGCAGTTATGGGCTGGGAGGGGCAGATACGCAGTATTTT

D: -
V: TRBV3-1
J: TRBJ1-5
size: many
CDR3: CASNQWDNNQPQHF
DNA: TGTGCCAGCAACCAATGGGATAACAATCAGCCCCAGCATTTT

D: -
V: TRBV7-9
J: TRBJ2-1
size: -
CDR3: CASSSSGPKGNEQFF
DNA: TGTGCCAGCAGCTCCTCCGGACCTAAAGGGAATGAGCAGTTCTTC

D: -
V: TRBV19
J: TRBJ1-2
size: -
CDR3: CASRSPGRSNYGYTF
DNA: TGTGCCAGTAGGTCCCCGGGACGGAGTAACTATGGCTACACCTTC

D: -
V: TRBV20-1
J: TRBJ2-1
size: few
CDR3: CSARDGSSYNEQFF
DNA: TGCAGTGCTAGAGACGGGAGCTCCTACAATGAGCAGTTCTTC

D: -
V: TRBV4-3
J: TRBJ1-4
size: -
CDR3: CASSQGPPTNEKLFF
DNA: TGCGCCAGCAGCCAAGGGCCCCCAACTAATGAAAAACTGTTTTTT

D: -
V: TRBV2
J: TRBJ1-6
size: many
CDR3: CASSGDWRNSPLHF
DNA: TGTGCCAGCAGTGGGGACTGGAGGAATTCACCCCTCCACTTT

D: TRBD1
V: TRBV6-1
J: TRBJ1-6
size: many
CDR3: CASTRGSRSPLHF
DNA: TGTGCCAGCACCAGGGGGTCGCGTTCACCCCTCCACTTT